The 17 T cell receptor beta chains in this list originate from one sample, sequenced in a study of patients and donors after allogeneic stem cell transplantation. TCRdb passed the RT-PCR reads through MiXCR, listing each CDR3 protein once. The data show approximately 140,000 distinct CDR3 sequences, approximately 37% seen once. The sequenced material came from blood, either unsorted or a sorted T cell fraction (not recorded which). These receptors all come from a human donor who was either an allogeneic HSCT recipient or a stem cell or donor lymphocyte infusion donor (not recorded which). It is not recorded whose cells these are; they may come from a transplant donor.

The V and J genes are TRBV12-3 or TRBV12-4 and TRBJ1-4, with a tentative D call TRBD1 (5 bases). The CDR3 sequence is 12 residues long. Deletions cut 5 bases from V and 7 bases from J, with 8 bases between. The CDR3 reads CASSPGSEKLFF. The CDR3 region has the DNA TGTGCCAGCAGTCCAGGGAGTGAAAAACTGTTTTTT.

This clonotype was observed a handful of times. The CDR3 nucleotides are TGTGCCAGCAGTTTACTTGGGTGGTGGACTGAAGCTTTCTTT. This sequence encodes CASSLLGWWTEAFF. V gene TRBV12-3 or TRBV12-4 combines with J gene TRBJ1-1; D is ambiguous. The CDR3 totals 14 residues. V was clipped by 2 bases and J by 5 bases, with 12 bases between them.

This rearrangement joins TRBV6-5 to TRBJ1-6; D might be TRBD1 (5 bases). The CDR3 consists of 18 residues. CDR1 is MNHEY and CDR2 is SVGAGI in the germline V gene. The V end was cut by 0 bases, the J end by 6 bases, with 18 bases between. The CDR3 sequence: CASSYSGLQGWANSPLHF. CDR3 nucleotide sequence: TGTGCCAGCAGTTACTCGGGATTGCAGGGTTGGGCTAATTCACCCCTCCACTTT.

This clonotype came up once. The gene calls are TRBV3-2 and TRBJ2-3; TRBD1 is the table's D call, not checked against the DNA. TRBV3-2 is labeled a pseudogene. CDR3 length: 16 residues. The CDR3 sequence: CASSQVTAGGRDTQYF. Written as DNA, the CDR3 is TGTGCCAGCAGCCAAGTCACGGCGGGGGGGCGGGATACGCAGTATTTT.

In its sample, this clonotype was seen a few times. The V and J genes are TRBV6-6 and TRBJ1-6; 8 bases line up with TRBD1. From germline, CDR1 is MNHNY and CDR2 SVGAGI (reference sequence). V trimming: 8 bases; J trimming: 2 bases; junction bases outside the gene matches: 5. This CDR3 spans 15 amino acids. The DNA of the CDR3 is TGTGCCAGCGGCAGGGGGCGGACCTATAATTCACCCCTCCACTTT. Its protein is CASGRGRTYNSPLHF.

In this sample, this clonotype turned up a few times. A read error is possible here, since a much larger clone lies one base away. The CDR3 region is CASSYQGPNYGYTF. DNA for the CDR3: TGTGCCAGCAGTTACCAGGGGCCCAACTATGGCTACACCTTC. This chain joins TRBV6-6 and TRBJ1-2; D possibly corresponds to TRBD1 (6 bases). V was clipped by 2 bases and J by 2 bases, with 9 bases between them. The CDR3 sequence is 14 residues long. The germline V gene encodes CDR1 MNHNY and CDR2 SVGAGI (reference sequence).

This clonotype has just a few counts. CDR3: CASTETVLNTEAFF. CDR3 sequence (DNA): TGTGCCAGCACCGAGACAGTGTTGAACACTGAAGCTTTCTTT. The rearrangement joins TRBV7-2 to TRBJ1-1; tentative D call: TRBD1 (5 bases). This CDR3 contains 14 residues. Germline CDR1 is SGHTA and CDR2 is FQGNSA. The V gene lost 7 bases and the J gene lost 0 bases, with 12 bases spanning the gap.

In DNA form, the CDR3 reads TGTGCCAGCAGTTTACGGGGACAGAGCTACGAGCAGTACGTC. Translating it yields CASSLRGQSYEQYV. The V call is TRBV27, the J call TRBJ2-7; 7 nucleotides align to TRBD1. V lost 2 bases to trimming and J lost 3 bases; unmatched junction nucleotides: 4. Germline V gives CDR1 MNHEY, CDR2 SMNVEV (reference sequence). The CDR3 covers 14 residues.

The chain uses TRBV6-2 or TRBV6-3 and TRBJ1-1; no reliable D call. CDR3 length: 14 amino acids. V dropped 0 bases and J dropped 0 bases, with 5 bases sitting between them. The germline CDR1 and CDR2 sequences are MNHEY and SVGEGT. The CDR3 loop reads CASSYSSMNTEAFF. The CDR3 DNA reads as TGTGCCAGCAGTTACTCGTCCATGAACACTGAAGCTTTCTTT.

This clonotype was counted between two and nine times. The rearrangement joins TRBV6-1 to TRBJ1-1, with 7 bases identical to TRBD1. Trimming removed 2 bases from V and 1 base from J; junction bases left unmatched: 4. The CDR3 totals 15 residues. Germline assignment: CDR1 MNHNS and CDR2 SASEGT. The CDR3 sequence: CASSEIRGPNTEAFF. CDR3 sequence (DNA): TGTGCCAGCAGTGAAATTAGGGGGCCGAACACTGAAGCTTTCTTT.

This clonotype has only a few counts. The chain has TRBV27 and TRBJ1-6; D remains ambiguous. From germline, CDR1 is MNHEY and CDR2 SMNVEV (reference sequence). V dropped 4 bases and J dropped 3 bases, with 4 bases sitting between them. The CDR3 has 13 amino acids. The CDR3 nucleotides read TGTGCCAGCAGTTGGGACTATAATTCACCCCTCCACTTT. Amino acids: CASSWDYNSPLHF.

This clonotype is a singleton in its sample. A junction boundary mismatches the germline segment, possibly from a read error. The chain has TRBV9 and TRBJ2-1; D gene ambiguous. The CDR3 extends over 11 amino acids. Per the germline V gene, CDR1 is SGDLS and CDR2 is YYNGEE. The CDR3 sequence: CASSTDGPVDF. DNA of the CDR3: TGTGCCAGCAGCACAGATGGGCCGGTCGACTTC.

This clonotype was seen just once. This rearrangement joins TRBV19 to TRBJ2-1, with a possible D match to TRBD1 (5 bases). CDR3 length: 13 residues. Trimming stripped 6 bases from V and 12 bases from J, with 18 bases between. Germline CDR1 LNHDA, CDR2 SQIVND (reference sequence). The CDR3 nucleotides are TGTGCCAGTAGCCTAATCCGTTCCCAGGGGCAGTTCTTC. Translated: CASSLIRSQGQFF.

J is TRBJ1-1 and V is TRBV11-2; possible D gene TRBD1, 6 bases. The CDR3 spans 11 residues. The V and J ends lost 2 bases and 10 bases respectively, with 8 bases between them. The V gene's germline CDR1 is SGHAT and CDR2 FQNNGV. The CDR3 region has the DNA TGTGCCAGCAGCTTACTAGGGGGAGCTTTCTTT. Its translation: CASSLLGGAFF.

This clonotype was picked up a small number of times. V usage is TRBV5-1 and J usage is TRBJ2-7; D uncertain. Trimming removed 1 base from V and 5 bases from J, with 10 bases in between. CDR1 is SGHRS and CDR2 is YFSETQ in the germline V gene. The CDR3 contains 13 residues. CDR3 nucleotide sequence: TGCGCCAGCAGCTTGATAGTGCCTAACGAGCAGTACGTC. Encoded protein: CASSLIVPNEQYV.

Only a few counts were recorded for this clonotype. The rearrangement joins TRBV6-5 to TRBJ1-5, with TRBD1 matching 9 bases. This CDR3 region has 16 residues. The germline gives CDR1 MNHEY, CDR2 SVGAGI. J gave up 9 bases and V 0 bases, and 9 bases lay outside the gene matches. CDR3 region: CASSYSSPGQGTPQHF. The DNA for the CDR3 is TGTGCCAGCAGTTACTCGAGCCCCGGACAGGGGACGCCCCAGCATTTT.

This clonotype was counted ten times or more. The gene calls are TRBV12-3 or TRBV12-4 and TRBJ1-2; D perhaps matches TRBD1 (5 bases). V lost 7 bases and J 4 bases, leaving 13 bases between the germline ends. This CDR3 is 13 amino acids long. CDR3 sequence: CASTGSGGYGYTF. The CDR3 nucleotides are TGTGCCAGCACCGGAAGCGGGGGCTATGGCTACACCTTC.